This TCR beta chain emerged from a study of T-cell reconstitution after alpha-beta-depleted transplantation in children. The CDR3 totals 14 residues. Germline V lookup: CDR1 SGDLS, CDR2 YYNGEE. Trimming pared 2 bases from V and 4 bases from J, leaving 12 bases between. This clonotype was observed at least ten times. Its cognate antigen is unknown. During its preparation, the TCRbeta library received unique molecular identifiers. TCRdb re-called the PCR reads through MiXCR, storing one row per CDR3 protein. This sample has some 300,000 distinct CDR3 sequences; 10% occur once, and the top ten carry around 7.5%. Study observations and caveats: Elevated TCRbeta diversity at day 60 was traced, in some patients, to surviving recipient T cells and thymic progenitors. From newly produced T cells came most of the T-cell counts and diversity one year after transplant. Alpha-beta T cells about two months after transplant reportedly derived from several hundred expanded graft clones.

The V call is TRBV9, the J call TRBJ1-2, with TRBD1 as a possible D gene (6 bases). The receptor was isolated from a boy under two years old with acute myeloid leukemia, due to receive a stem cell transplant. The sample in question was PBMCs, obtained before TCRalphabeta/CD19-depleted stem cell transplant. The CDR3 loop is CASSVSQGGYGYTF. CDR3 bases: TGTGCCAGCAGCGTCTCACAGGGTGGCTATGGCTACACCTTC.